The 28 T cell receptor beta chains in this list originate from one sample, sequenced in a study of blood T cell repertoires in COVID-19. Generated by immunoSEQ multiplex PCR, the TCRdb table keeps only in-frame clones and is missing some. The data contain 95,000 to 150,000 clones, about 79% of them singletons. Sequences were obtained from peripheral blood. The origin of the receptors is a woman in her seventies with acute or convalescent COVID-19.

The chain combines TRBV1 with TRBJ2-4; TRBD1 reflects the table's D call only, with no check against the DNA. TRBV1 is a documented pseudogene. This CDR3 region has 17 residues. The CDR3 loop reads CTSSPARGDLAKNIQYF. The CDR3 DNA is TGCACCAGCAGCCCGGCCAGGGGGGATCTGGCCAAAAACATTCAGTACTTC.

The gene calls are TRBV6-2 or TRBV6-3 and TRBJ1-6; D perhaps matches TRBD1 (5 bases). The germline V and J ends were trimmed by 1 base and 9 bases, with 13 bases remaining between them. CDR3 length: 15 amino acids. The germline CDR1 and CDR2 sequences are MNHEY and SVGEGT. CDR3 sequence (DNA): TGTGCCAGCAGTTACTTGCGGGGGTCCGTTTCACCCCTCCACTTT. Residues: CASSYLRGSVSPLHF.

The chain links TRBV19 to TRBJ2-6; 8 nucleotides agree with TRBD1. Germline V gives CDR1 LNHDA, CDR2 SQIVND (reference sequence). CDR3 length: 18 residues. J was trimmed by 4 bases and V by 6 bases; bases with no gene match: 14. As DNA, the CDR3 is TGTGCCAGTAGCTCAGACAGGGGAACATCTTGGGGGGCCAACGTCCTGACTTTC. Protein product: CASSSDRGTSWGANVLTF.

The chain carries TRBV5-1 and TRBJ2-3; 10 bases agree with TRBD2. V gave up 4 bases and J gave up 3 bases; unmatched junction bases: 11. The CDR3 has 17 amino acids. In germline, CDR1 is SGHRS, CDR2 YFSETQ. The CDR3 DNA is TGCGCCAGCAGCCCCGGGGTAGCGGGGGGCCGGACAGATACGCAGTATTTT. This encodes CASSPGVAGGRTDTQYF.

This clone was counted only a few times. The chain has TRBV7-8 and TRBJ1-5; no reliable D call. This CDR3 contains 16 residues. V lost 1 base and J 2 bases, leaving 12 bases between the germline ends. CDR1 is SGHVS and CDR2 is FQNEAQ in the germline V gene. The CDR3 region has the DNA TGTGCCAGCAGCTTAGTTCGGGAAAGGGGCAATCAGCCCCAGCATTTT. Translated: CASSLVRERGNQPQHF.

V is TRBV6-1 and J is TRBJ1-3; TRBD1 is a possible D gene (5 bases). This CDR3 comprises 15 residues. Germline V gene sequence: CDR1 MNHNS, CDR2 SASEGT. With 3 bases removed from V and 3 bases from J, the gap between germline ends came to 12 bases. CDR3: CASSDPGDFGNTIYF. CDR3 DNA sequence: TGTGCCAGCAGTGATCCGGGGGACTTTGGAAACACCATATATTTT.

The genes are TRBV7-2 and TRBJ2-3; D unclear. Trimming pared 3 bases from V and 2 bases from J, leaving 21 bases between. The germline V gene has CDR1 SGHTA and CDR2 FQGNSA. The CDR3 runs 18 residues. CDR3 loop: CASSFDTYGGYYTDTQYF. CDR3 coding DNA: TGTGCCAGCAGCTTCGATACCTATGGCGGTTACTACACAGATACGCAGTATTTT.

This chain joins TRBV29-1 and TRBJ1-2, with D uncertain. V dropped 5 bases and J dropped 3 bases, with 16 bases sitting between them. The CDR3 totals 14 residues. Germline-derived CDR1 and CDR2 are SQVTM and ANQGSEA. The CDR3 region is CSVPPRDFYYGYTF. As DNA, the CDR3 is TGCAGCGTTCCACCCCGGGATTTCTACTATGGCTACACCTTC.

The chain is built from TRBV11-3 and TRBJ1-3; no reliable D call. Germline V gene sequence: CDR1 SGHNT, CDR2 YENEEA. V lost 5 bases to trimming and J lost 0 bases, with 11 bases between them. The CDR3 loop spans 15 amino acids. CDR3 bases: TGTGCCAGCAGCCGTGGCGACTCCTCTGGAAACACCATATATTTT. As protein: CASSRGDSSGNTIYF.

A few counts support this clone. The gene calls are TRBV6-2 or TRBV6-3 and TRBJ1-6, with D perhaps matching TRBD1 (5 bases). Trimming removed 3 bases at V and 2 bases at J, with 8 bases between. Germline V gene lookup returns CDR1 MNHEY and CDR2 SVGEGT. This CDR3 comprises 15 residues. The DNA of the CDR3 is TGTGCCAGCAGTTATACAGGAACCTATAATTCACCCCTCCACTTT. Translation: CASSYTGTYNSPLHF.

This rearrangement joins TRBV19 to TRBJ1-1, with D hard to call. The CDR3 length is 13 residues. Per germline, CDR1 LNHDA and CDR2 SQIVND (reference sequence). V was cut by 4 bases and J by 1 base, with 7 bases left in between. The CDR3 is CASSKLGNTEAFF. DNA for the CDR3: TGTGCCAGTAGTAAACTAGGGAACACTGAAGCTTTCTTT.

This chain connects TRBV30 to TRBJ2-1; 11 nucleotides agree with TRBD2. J was trimmed by 5 bases and V by 7 bases; bases with no gene match: 4. This CDR3 comprises 13 residues. Germline CDR1 GTSNPN, CDR2 SVGIG (reference sequence). Here the CDR3 DNA reads TGTGCCTCACTAGCGGGGGCCAACAATGAGCAGTTCTTC. Its protein product is CASLAGANNEQFF.

The CDR3 nucleotides are TGTGCCAGCAGCTTTAGCGGGGGGGCCCCAGATACGCAGTATTTT. This sequence encodes CASSFSGGAPDTQYF. J is TRBJ2-3 and V is TRBV13; 11 bases are shared with TRBD2. Germline V gene data show CDR1 as PRHDT and CDR2 as FYEKMQ (reference sequence). The ends lost 3 bases at V and 4 bases at J; junction bases unmatched: 3. CDR3 length: 15 amino acids.

The rearrangement links TRBV24-1 to TRBJ2-5; 12 bases line up with TRBD1. Unmatched junction bases numbered 5, after V lost 5 bases and J lost 5 bases. The CDR3 loop spans 15 amino acids. The germline gives CDR1 KGHDR, CDR2 SFDVKD. The CDR3, as DNA: TGTGCCACCAGTGTAGGGACAGGGGGCGCGGAGACCCAGTACTTC. Encoded protein: CATSVGTGGAETQYF.

This clone was counted once. V is TRBV19 and J is TRBJ1-5; 9 nucleotides line up with TRBD1. Trimming took 7 bases from V and 4 from J; bases not matched to a gene: 5. This CDR3 comprises 14 residues. CDR1 and CDR2 from the germline V gene are LNHDA and SQIVND (reference sequence). CDR3 bases: TGTGCCAGTAATACAGGACAGGGGAATCAGCCCCAGCATTTT. Translation: CASNTGQGNQPQHF. The full variable domain, completed using reference TRBV19 and TRBJ1-5, is DGGITQSPKYLFRKEGQNVTLSCEQNLNHDAMYWYRQDPGQGLRLIYYSQIVNDFQKGDIAEGYSVSREKKESFPLTVTSAQKNPTAFYLCASNTGQGNQPQHFGDGTRLSIL.

The V gene is TRBV4-2, the J gene TRBJ2-1, with TRBD2 matching 7 bases. The V gene end was trimmed by 0 bases and the J gene end by 6 bases; junction bases not matched to a gene: 8. This CDR3 spans 16 amino acids. Germline lookup yields CDR1 LGHNA and CDR2 YNFKEQ. CDR3 nucleotide sequence: TGTGCCAGCAGCCAAGATGGACTAGTGCAGGGCAATGAGCAGTTCTTC. It yields the protein CASSQDGLVQGNEQFF.

This clone was detected once. The chain carries TRBV14 and TRBJ2-7; TRBD2 agrees at 10 bases. Looked up from germline, CDR1 is SGHDN and CDR2 is FVKESK. CDR3 length equals 15 residues. V lost 11 bases and J lost 0; bases outside the gene matches: 10. CDR3 coding DNA: TGTGCCTCGCGGGCTAGCGGGGGTCTCTCCTACGAGCAGTACTTC. Amino acid sequence: CASRASGGLSYEQYF. Full variable domain (rest looked up from reference TRBV14 and TRBJ2-7): EAGVTQFPSHSVIEKGQTVTLRCDPISGHDNLYWYRRVMGKEIKFLLHFVKESKQDESGMPNNRFLAERTGGTYSTLKVQPAELEDSGVYFCASRASGGLSYEQYFGPGTRLTVT.

This sequence joins TRBV12-3 or TRBV12-4 and TRBJ2-7; D gene unclear. V lost 3 bases and J lost 0, with 6 bases in between. The CDR3 sequence is 13 residues long. The CDR3 loop is CASSLASSYEQYF. The CDR3 DNA is TGTGCCAGCAGTTTGGCCAGCTCCTACGAGCAGTACTTC.

The rearrangement joins TRBV7-3 to TRBJ1-1; D may be TRBD1 (6 bases). Germline V gene data show CDR1 as SGHTA and CDR2 as FQGTGA. Trimming shortened V by 5 bases and J by 5 bases, and 15 bases separated the two germline ends. This CDR3 spans 14 amino acids. CDR3 DNA sequence: TGTGCCAGCAGCCTATCCAGGGGCTCAACTGAAGCTTTCTTT. Its translation is CASSLSRGSTEAFF.

This chain uses TRBV2 with TRBJ2-7; maybe TRBD1 (6 bases). The V gene lost 2 bases and the J gene lost 2 bases, with 10 bases spanning the gap. There are 14 residues in the CDR3. Germline V lookup: CDR1 SNHLY, CDR2 FYNNEI. The CDR3 coding sequence is TGTGCCAGCAGTGAAAGTGGGGGCCCCTACGAGCAGTACGTC. This gives the protein CASSESGGPYEQYV.

The rearrangement joins TRBV15 to TRBJ2-3; D possibly corresponds to TRBD1 (6 bases). Trimming left V 9 bases short and J 4 bases short, with 14 bases between. The CDR3 has 13 residues. Per germline, CDR1 LNHNV and CDR2 YYDKDF (reference sequence). The CDR3 is CATHRVGADTQYF. CDR3 nucleotide sequence: TGTGCCACTCACAGGGTCGGGGCAGATACGCAGTATTTT.

This clone was recorded only once. This chain joins TRBV11-3 and TRBJ1-6; D remains unclear. The V gene's germline CDR1 is SGHNT and CDR2 YENEEA. This CDR3 is 13 amino acids long. V lost 0 bases and J lost 9, with 6 bases in between. DNA for the CDR3: TGTGCCAGCAGCTTAGACAGTGTTTCACCCCTCCACTTT. This encodes CASSLDSVSPLHF.

The chain uses TRBV2 and TRBJ1-1; no clear D gene. Germline loops: CDR1 SNHLY, CDR2 FYNNEI. The CDR3 runs to 12 residues. Trimming shortened V by 0 bases and J by 5 bases, and 4 bases separated the two germline ends. CDR3 in amino acids: CASSEASTEAFF. CDR3 in DNA: TGTGCCAGCAGTGAAGCATCGACTGAAGCTTTCTTT.

The J gene is TRBJ2-7, the V gene TRBV11-1, with TRBD2 matching 11 bases. The V gene's germline CDR1 is SGHAT and CDR2 FQDESV (reference sequence). The junction had 3 bases not matched to a gene; V was cut back by 2 bases and J by 3 bases. The CDR3 totals 15 residues. The CDR3 reads CASSLRTSGFYEQYF. The CDR3 bases are TGTGCCAGCAGCTTACGGACTAGCGGGTTCTACGAGCAGTACTTC.

The V gene is TRBV12-3 or TRBV12-4, the J gene TRBJ1-2; 7 nucleotides line up with TRBD1. V lost 3 bases and J lost 4; bases outside the gene matches: 2. CDR3 length: 13 amino acids. In DNA form, the CDR3 reads TGTGCCAGCAGTTTGGGGGACAGCTATGGCTACACCTTC. Its translation: CASSLGDSYGYTF.

The J gene is TRBJ2-5, the V gene TRBV5-5; 10 nucleotides align to TRBD1. V dropped 4 bases and J dropped 5; count of bases not matched to a gene: 5. The V gene's germline CDR1 is SGHKS and CDR2 YYEKEE (reference sequence). The length of the CDR3 is 14 residues. CDR3 in amino acids: CASSRGQGWETQYF. Here the CDR3 DNA reads TGTGCCAGCAGCCGGGGACAGGGGTGGGAGACCCAGTACTTC. The variable domain in full, completed from reference TRBV5-5 and TRBJ2-5, reads DAGVTQSPTHLIKTRGQQVTLRCSPISGHKSVSWYQQVLGQGPQFIFQYYEKEERGRGNFPDRFSARQFPNYSSELNVNALLLGDSALYLCASSRGQGWETQYFGPGTRLLVL.

The chain is built from TRBV5-6 and TRBJ2-7; D may be TRBD1 (6 bases). The CDR3 extends over 14 amino acids. Germline V gene data show CDR1 as SGHDT and CDR2 as YYEEEE. Trimming cost V 1 base and J 4 bases, with 12 bases left between them. The DNA for the CDR3 is TGTGCCAGCAGCTTGTCCCCGACAGGTTACGAGCAGTACTTC. Encoded protein: CASSLSPTGYEQYF.

V usage is TRBV7-2 and J usage is TRBJ1-5; D uncertain. The CDR3 contains 15 residues. Trimming took off 5 bases at V and 5 bases at J, with 16 bases between the two ends. Germline values: CDR1 SGHTA, CDR2 FQGNSA. The CDR3 is CASSPFSGGHQPQHF. CDR3 nucleotides: TGTGCCAGCAGCCCGTTTAGTGGAGGGCATCAGCCCCAGCATTTT.